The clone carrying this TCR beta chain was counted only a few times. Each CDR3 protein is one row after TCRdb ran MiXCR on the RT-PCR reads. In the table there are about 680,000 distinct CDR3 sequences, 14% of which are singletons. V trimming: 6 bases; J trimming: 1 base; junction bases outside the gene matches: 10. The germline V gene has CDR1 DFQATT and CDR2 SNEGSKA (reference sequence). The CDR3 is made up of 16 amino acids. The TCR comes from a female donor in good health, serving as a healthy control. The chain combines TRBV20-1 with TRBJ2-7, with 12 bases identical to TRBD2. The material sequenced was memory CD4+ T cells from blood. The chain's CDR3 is CSAMTSGGGGSYEQYF. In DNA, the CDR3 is TGCAGTGCAATGACTAGCGGGGGCGGAGGTTCCTACGAGCAGTACTTC.